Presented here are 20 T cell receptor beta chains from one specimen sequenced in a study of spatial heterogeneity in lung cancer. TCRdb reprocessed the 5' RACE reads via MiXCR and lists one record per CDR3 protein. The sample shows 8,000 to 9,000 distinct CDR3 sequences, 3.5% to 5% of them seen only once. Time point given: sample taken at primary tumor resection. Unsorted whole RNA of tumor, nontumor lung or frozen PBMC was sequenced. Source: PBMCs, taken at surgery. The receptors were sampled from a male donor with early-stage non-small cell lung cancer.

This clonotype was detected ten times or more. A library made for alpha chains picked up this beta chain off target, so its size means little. Here the CDR3 DNA reads TGTGCCATCAGGTCCGGGACACAGAGCTCCTATAATTCACCCCTCCACTTT. It translates to CAIRSGTQSSYNSPLHF. This sequence joins TRBV10-3 and TRBJ1-6, with D tentatively TRBD1 (6 bases). In germline, CDR1 is ENHRY, CDR2 SYGVKD. Trimming removed 6 bases at V and 0 bases at J, with 15 bases between. The length of the CDR3 is 17 residues.

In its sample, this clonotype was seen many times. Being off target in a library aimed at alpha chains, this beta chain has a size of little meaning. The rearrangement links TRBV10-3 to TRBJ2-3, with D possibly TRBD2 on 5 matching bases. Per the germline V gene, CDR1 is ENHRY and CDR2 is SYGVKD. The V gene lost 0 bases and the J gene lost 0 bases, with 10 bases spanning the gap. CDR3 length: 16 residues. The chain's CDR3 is CAISESGDSSTDTQYF. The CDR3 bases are TGTGCCATCAGTGAGTCGGGAGACTCTAGCACAGATACGCAGTATTTT.

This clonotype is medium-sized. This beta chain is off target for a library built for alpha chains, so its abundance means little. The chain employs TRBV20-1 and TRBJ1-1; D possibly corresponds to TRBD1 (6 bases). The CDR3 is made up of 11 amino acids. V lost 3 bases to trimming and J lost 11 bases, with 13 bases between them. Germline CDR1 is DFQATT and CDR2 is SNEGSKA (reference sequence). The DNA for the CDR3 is TGCAGTGCTAGCAGACAGGTTGGGGCTTTCTTT. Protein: CSASRQVGAFF.

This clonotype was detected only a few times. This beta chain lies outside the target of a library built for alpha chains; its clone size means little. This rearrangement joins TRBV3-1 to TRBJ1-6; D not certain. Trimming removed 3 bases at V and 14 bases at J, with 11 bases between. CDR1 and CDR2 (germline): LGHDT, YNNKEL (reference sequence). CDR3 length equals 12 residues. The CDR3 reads CASSHKERSLHF. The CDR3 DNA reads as TGTGCCAGCAGCCATAAAGAACGATCCCTCCACTTT.

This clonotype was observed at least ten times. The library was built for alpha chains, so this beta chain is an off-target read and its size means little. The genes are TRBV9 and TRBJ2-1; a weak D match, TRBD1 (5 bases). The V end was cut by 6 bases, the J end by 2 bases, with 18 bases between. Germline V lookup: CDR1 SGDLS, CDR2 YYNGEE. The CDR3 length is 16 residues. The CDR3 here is CASTQKWGGAYNEQFF. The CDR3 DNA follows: TGTGCCAGCACCCAGAAGTGGGGCGGAGCCTACAATGAGCAGTTCTTC.

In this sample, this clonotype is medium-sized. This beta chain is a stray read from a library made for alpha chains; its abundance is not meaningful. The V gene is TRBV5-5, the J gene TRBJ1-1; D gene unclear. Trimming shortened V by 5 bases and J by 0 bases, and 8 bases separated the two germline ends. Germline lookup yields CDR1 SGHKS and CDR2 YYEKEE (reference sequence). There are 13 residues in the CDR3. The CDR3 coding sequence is TGTGCCAGCAGAAGAGACCTGAACACTGAAGCTTTCTTT. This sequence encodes CASRRDLNTEAFF.

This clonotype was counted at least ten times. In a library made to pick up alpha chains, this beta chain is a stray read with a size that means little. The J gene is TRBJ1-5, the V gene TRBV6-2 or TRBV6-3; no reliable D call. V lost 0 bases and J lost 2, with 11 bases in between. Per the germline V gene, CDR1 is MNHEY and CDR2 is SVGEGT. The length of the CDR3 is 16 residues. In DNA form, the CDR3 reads TGTGCCAGCAGTTACTCGGGCGGAGTCGGCAATCAGCCCCAGCATTTT. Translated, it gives CASSYSGGVGNQPQHF.

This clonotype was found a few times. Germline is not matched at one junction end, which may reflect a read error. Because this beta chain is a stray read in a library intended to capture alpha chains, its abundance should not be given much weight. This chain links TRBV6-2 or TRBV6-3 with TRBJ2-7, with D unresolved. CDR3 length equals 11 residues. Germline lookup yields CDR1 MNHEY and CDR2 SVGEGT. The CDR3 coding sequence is TGTGCCAGCAGTCACTCCTACGAGCAGTACTTC. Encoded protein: CASSHSYEQYF.

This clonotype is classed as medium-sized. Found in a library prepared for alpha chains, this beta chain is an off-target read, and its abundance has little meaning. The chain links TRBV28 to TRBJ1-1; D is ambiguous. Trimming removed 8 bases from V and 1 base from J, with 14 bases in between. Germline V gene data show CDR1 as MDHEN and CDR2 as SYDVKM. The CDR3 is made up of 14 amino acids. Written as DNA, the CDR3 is TGTGCCAGCGGCACAGACCCCGGGAACACTGAAGCTTTCTTT. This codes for CASGTDPGNTEAFF.

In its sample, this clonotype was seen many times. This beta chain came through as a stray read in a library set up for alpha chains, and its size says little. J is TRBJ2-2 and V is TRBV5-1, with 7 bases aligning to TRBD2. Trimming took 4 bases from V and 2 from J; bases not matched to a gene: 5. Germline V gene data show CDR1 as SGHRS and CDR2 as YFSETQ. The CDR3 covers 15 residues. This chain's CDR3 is CASSRSSGNTGELFF. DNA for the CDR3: TGCGCCAGCAGCCGTTCTAGCGGTAACACCGGGGAGCTGTTTTTT.

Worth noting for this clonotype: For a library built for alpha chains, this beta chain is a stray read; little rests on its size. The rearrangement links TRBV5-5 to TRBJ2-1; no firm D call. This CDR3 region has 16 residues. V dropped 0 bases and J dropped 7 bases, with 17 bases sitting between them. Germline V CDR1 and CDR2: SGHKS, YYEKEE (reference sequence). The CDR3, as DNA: TGTGCCAGCAGCTTGGCCTTAGACCTACCCGGAAATGAGCAGTTCTTC. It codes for CASSLALDLPGNEQFF.

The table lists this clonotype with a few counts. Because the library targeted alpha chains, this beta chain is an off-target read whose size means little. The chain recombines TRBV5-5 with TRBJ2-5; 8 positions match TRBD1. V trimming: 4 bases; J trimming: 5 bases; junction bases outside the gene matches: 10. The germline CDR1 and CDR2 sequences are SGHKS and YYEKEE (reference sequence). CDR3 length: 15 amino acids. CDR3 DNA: TGTGCCAGCAGCATCCGGGACAGGAAACGGGAGACCCAGTACTTC. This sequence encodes CASSIRDRKRETQYF. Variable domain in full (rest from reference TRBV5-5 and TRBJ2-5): DAGVTQSPTHLIKTRGQQVTLRCSPISGHKSVSWYQQVLGQGPQFIFQYYEKEERGRGNFPDRFSARQFPNYSSELNVNALLLGDSALYLCASSIRDRKRETQYFGPGTRLLVL.

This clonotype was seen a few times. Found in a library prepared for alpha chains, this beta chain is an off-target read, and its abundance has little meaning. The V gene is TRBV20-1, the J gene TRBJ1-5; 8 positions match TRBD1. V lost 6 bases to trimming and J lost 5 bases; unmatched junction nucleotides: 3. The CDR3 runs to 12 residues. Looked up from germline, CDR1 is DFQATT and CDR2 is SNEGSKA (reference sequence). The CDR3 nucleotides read TGCAGTGCAGGGGACAGGTATCAGCCCCAGCATTTT. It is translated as CSAGDRYQPQHF.

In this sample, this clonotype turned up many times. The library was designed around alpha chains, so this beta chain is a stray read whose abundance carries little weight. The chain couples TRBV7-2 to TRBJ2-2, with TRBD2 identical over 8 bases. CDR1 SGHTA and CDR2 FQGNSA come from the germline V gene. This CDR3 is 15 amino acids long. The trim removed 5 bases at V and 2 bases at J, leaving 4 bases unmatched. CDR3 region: CASSTSGGNTGELFF. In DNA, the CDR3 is TGTGCCAGCAGCACCAGCGGGGGTAACACCGGGGAGCTGTTTTTT.

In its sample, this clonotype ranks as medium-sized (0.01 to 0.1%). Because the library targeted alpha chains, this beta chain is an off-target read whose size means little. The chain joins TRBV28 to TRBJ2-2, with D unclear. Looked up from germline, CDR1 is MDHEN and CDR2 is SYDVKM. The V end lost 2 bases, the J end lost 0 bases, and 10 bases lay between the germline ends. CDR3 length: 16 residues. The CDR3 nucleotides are TGTGCCAGCAGTTTAATTGGCCAGACGAACACCGGGGAGCTGTTTTTT. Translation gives CASSLIGQTNTGELFF.

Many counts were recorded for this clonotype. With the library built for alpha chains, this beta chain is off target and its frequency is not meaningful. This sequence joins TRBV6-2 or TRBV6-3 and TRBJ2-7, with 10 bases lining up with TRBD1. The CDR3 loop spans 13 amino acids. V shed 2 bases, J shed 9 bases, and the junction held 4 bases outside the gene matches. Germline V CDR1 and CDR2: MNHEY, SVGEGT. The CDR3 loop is CASSYRDRGWQYF. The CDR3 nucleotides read TGTGCCAGCAGTTACCGGGACAGGGGTTGGCAGTACTTC.

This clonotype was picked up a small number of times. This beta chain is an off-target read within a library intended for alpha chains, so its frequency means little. CDR3 sequence (DNA): TGCAGTGCCCCGAACCCAGGGAAAGGTTGGAACACTGAAGCTTTCTTT. Translating gives CSAPNPGKGWNTEAFF. The chain is built from TRBV20-1 and TRBJ1-1, with a weak D call TRBD1 (5 bases). Trimming removed 6 bases from V and 1 base from J, with 21 bases in between. Germline CDR1 DFQATT, CDR2 SNEGSKA (reference sequence). This CDR3 comprises 16 residues.

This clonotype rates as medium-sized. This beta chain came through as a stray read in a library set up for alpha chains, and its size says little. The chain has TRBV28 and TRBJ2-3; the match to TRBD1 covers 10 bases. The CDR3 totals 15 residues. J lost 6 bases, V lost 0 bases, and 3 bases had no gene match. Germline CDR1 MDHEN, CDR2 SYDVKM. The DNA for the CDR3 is TGTGCCAGCAGTTTATGGACAGGGGGCGCCGATACGCAGTATTTT. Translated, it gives CASSLWTGGADTQYF.

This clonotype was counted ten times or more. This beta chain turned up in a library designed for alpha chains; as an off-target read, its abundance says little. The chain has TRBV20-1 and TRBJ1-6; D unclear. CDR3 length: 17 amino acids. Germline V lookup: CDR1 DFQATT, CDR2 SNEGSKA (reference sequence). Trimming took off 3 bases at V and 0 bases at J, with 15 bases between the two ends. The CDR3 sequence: CSASNSGFSSYNSPLHF. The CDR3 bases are TGCAGTGCTAGCAACAGCGGATTTAGCTCCTATAATTCACCCCTCCACTTT.

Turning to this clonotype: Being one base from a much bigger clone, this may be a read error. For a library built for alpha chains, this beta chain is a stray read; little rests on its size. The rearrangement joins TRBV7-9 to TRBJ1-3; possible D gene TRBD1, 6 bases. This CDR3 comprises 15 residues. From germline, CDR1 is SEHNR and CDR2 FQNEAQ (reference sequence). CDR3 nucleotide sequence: TGTGCCGGCAGTGAGCAGGGGATTCAGGGAAACACCATATATTTT. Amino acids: CAGSEQGIQGNTIYF. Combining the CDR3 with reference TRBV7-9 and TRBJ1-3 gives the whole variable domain DTGVSQNPRHKITKRGQNVTFRCDPISEHNRLYWYRQTLGQGPEFLTYFQNEAQLEKSRLLSDRFSAERPKGSFSTLEIQRTEQGDSAMYLCAGSEQGIQGNTIYFGEGSWLTVV.